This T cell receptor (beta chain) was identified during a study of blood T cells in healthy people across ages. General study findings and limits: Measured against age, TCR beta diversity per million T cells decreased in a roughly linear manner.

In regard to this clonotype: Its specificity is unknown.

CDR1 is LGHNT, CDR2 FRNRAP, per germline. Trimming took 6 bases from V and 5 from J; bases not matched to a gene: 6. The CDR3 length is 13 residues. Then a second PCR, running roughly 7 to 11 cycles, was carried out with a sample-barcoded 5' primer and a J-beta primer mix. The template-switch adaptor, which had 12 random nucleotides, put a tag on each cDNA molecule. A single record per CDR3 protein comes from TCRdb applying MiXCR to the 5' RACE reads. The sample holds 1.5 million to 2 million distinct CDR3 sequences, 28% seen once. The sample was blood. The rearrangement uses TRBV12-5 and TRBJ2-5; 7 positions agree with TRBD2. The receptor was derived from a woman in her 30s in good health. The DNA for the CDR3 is TGTGCTAGTGGAGCTAGCGGAGGGGAGACCCAGTACTTC. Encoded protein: CASGASGGETQYF. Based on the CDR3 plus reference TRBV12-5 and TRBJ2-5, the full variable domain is DARVTQTPRHKVTEMGQEVTMRCQPILGHNTVFWYRQTMMQGLELLAYFRNRAPLDDSGMPKDRFSAEMPDATLATLKIQPSEPRDSAVYFCASGASGGETQYFGPGTRLLVL.